The 27 T cell receptor beta chains given below trace back to one sample, sequenced in a study of OX40 agonist ivuxolimab in advanced cancers. The assay was immunoSEQ multiplex PCR, and TCRdb's table has in-frame clones only and misses some. The top ten clones hold 0.76% of a sample with 65,000 or so clones, around 85% of them seen once. Sequenced material: CD4+ or CD8+ T cells sorted from blood, taken in a trial of the OX40 agonist ivuxolimab. All receptors come from an adult with an advanced solid tumor such as melanoma, head and neck, liver or kidney cancer.

The chain employs TRBV7-9 and TRBJ2-2; D ambiguous. With 5 bases removed from V and 4 bases from J, the gap between germline ends came to 11 bases. CDR1 is SEHNR and CDR2 is FQNEAQ in the germline V gene (reference sequence). This CDR3 is 14 amino acids long. This CDR3 reads CASSPGVSTGELFF. CDR3 nucleotide sequence: TGTGCCAGCAGCCCTGGGGTGAGCACCGGGGAGCTGTTTTTT.

The V gene is TRBV6-1, the J gene TRBJ1-5; 8 nucleotides agree with TRBD1. This CDR3 region has 16 residues. Germline V gene data show CDR1 as MNHNS and CDR2 as SASEGT. The V segment lost 4 bases and the J segment 2 bases; nucleotides outside the gene matches: 7. In DNA, the CDR3 is TGTGCCAGCAGTGGGGAGCAGGGGGCGGGCAATCAGCCCCAGCATTTT. Its protein is CASSGEQGAGNQPQHF.

V gene TRBV28 combines with J gene TRBJ1-5; D is unclear. V gave up 7 bases and J gave up 7 bases, with 17 bases separating them. CDR1 MDHEN and CDR2 SYDVKM come from the germline V gene. The CDR3 is 14 residues long. As DNA, the CDR3 is TGTGCCAGCACAATACACTCGAGGGAGCAGCCCCAGCATTTT. This encodes CASTIHSREQPQHF.

The rearrangement links TRBV5-1 to TRBJ1-2; D possibly corresponds to TRBD1 (5 bases). Per the germline V gene, CDR1 is SGHRS and CDR2 is YFSETQ. Trimming removed 0 bases at V and 7 bases at J, with 16 bases between. The CDR3 is 15 residues long. CDR3 residues: CASSLEWAGTFGYTF. The CDR3 region has the DNA TGCGCCAGCAGCTTGGAATGGGCAGGGACCTTTGGCTACACCTTC.

The chain has TRBV28 and TRBJ1-2; D unresolved. The CDR3 runs 11 residues. Looked up from germline, CDR1 is MDHEN and CDR2 is SYDVKM. With 4 bases removed from V and 5 bases from J, the gap between germline ends came to 5 bases. The CDR3 sequence: CASSSRYGYTF. DNA of the CDR3: TGTGCCAGCAGTTCAAGATATGGCTACACCTTC.

Only a few counts were recorded for this clone. J is TRBJ1-5 and V is TRBV30, with D possibly matching TRBD1 (5 bases). Trimming pared 2 bases from V and 0 bases from J, leaving 11 bases between. Germline V gene data show CDR1 as GTSNPN and CDR2 as SVGIG (reference sequence). CDR3 length equals 15 residues. The CDR3 DNA follows: TGTGCCTGGAGTCGGGACGGGAATAGCAATCAGCCCCAGCATTTT. It codes for CAWSRDGNSNQPQHF.

The chain recombines TRBV7-2 with TRBJ1-2, with TRBD1 as a possible D gene (5 bases). This CDR3 has 14 amino acids. Germline CDR1 is SGHTA and CDR2 is FQGNSA. V was clipped by 4 bases and J by 5 bases, with 14 bases between them. CDR3 nucleotides: TGTGCCAGCAGCTCCAGGGCTATCGCTTATGGCTACACCTTC. Protein: CASSSRAIAYGYTF. Drawing the rest from reference TRBV7-2 and TRBJ1-2, the complete variable domain is GAGVSQSPSNKVTEKGKDVELRCDPISGHTALYWYRQSLGQGLEFLIYFQGNSAPDKSGLPSDRFSAERTGGSVSTLTIQRTQQEDSAVYLCASSSRAIAYGYTFGSGTRLTVV.

This chain joins TRBV30 and TRBJ1-5; 11 nucleotides align to TRBD1. Germline CDR1 reads GTSNPN; CDR2 reads SVGIG (reference sequence). Losses at the gene ends were 0 bases for V and 7 bases for J; bases not matched to a gene: 14. The CDR3 has 18 residues. CDR3 region: CAWSVRAWDRGSSQPQHF. In nucleotides, the CDR3 is TGTGCCTGGAGTGTACGGGCGTGGGACAGGGGGAGTTCGCAGCCCCAGCATTTT. Combining the CDR3 with reference TRBV30 and TRBJ1-5 gives the whole variable domain SQTIHQWPATLVQPVGSPLSLECTVEGTSNPNLYWYRQAAGRGLQLLFYSVGIGQISSEVPQNLSASRPQDRQFILSSKKLLLSDSGFYLCAWSVRAWDRGSSQPQHFGDGTRLSIL.

V is TRBV2 and J is TRBJ2-3, with D tentatively TRBD1 (6 bases). The CDR3 extends over 15 amino acids. The V end lost 6 bases, the J end lost 2 bases, and 15 bases lay between the germline ends. Germline V gene sequence: CDR1 SNHLY, CDR2 FYNNEI. The CDR3 coding sequence is TGTGCCAGCAGGGCAGGGGACGCTTACACAGATACGCAGTATTTT. This sequence encodes CASRAGDAYTDTQYF.

The CDR3 protein is CASSVSQGADTQYF. DNA of the CDR3: TGTGCCAGCAGCGTAAGCCAGGGGGCAGATACGCAGTATTTT. The J gene is TRBJ2-3, the V gene TRBV9; TRBD1 matches at 7 bases. The CDR3 length is 14 residues. CDR1 SGDLS and CDR2 YYNGEE come from the germline V gene. V shed 1 base and J 4 bases; nucleotides not matched to a gene: 3.

The chain joins TRBV28 to TRBJ2-1; TRBD1 matches 9 bases. Trimming at V came to 4 bases and at J to 8 bases, leaving 9 bases not matched to a gene. CDR3 length: 15 amino acids. Per the germline V gene, CDR1 is MDHEN and CDR2 is SYDVKM. The CDR3 spells CASSSSGTGTDEQFF. The CDR3, as DNA: TGTGCCAGCAGTTCATCCGGGACAGGGACGGATGAGCAGTTCTTC. Full variable domain (outside the CDR3, taken from reference TRBV28 and TRBJ2-1): DVKVTQSSRYLVKRTGEKVFLECVQDMDHENMFWYRQDPGLGLRLIYFSYDVKMKEKGDIPEGYSVSREKKERFSLILESASTNQTSMYLCASSSSGTGTDEQFFGPGTRLTVL.

The genes are TRBV21-1 and TRBJ1-1; the tabulated D call, TRBD1, remains unverified against the DNA. TRBV21-1 is a pseudogene. CDR3 length: 19 residues. Written as DNA, the CDR3 is TGTGCCAGCAGCAAGGGTCGGGCAGGGGCGACCCGGGGGAACACTGAAGCTTTCTTT. Translation: CASSKGRAGATRGNTEAFF.

The chain couples TRBV27 to TRBJ1-1, with a weak D call TRBD1 (6 bases). Between the trimmed V and J ends, which lost 6 bases and 0 bases, there was a span of 11 bases. Germline V CDR1 and CDR2: MNHEY, SMNVEV (reference sequence). CDR3 length equals 14 residues. CDR3 sequence reads: CASSRQEMNTEAFF. CDR3 DNA sequence: TGTGCCAGCAGCAGACAGGAGATGAACACTGAAGCTTTCTTT.

V and J are TRBV11-2 and TRBJ2-3; 10 bases agree with TRBD2. This CDR3 has 12 amino acids. The trim removed 8 bases at V and 6 bases at J, leaving 2 bases unmatched. Germline V gene lookup returns CDR1 SGHAT and CDR2 FQNNGV. The CDR3 here is CASGSGGDTQYF. CDR3 DNA: TGTGCCAGCGGTAGCGGGGGGGATACGCAGTATTTT.

The V and J genes are TRBV5-1 and TRBJ1-1, with D uncertain. The length of the CDR3 is 14 residues. Trimming took 0 bases from V and 4 from J, leaving 10 bases between them. Per the germline V gene, CDR1 is SGHRS and CDR2 is YFSETQ. CDR3 amino acids: CASSLAVGSTEAFF. The CDR3 nucleotides read TGCGCCAGCAGCTTGGCCGTGGGGAGCACTGAAGCTTTCTTT.

V is TRBV5-1 and J is TRBJ1-3; TRBD1 aligns across 8 bases. V was pared by 4 bases and J by 0 bases, with 6 bases of the junction left unmatched. The CDR3 contains 16 residues. Germline-derived CDR1 and CDR2 are SGHRS and YFSETQ. CDR3 amino acids: CASSPGTGHSGNTIYF. The CDR3 coding sequence is TGCGCCAGCAGCCCGGGGACAGGCCACTCTGGAAACACCATATATTTT.

The V call is TRBV5-1, the J call TRBJ1-2, with TRBD1 identical over 9 bases. Germline-derived CDR1 and CDR2 are SGHRS and YFSETQ. V lost 4 bases, J lost 2 bases, and 6 bases stayed unmatched. The CDR3 has 15 residues. The CDR3 reads CASSVGQGRNYGYTF. The CDR3 nucleotides read TGCGCCAGCAGCGTCGGACAGGGGAGGAACTATGGCTACACCTTC.

The gene calls are TRBV19 and TRBJ2-1; TRBD1 might be the D (6 bases). The CDR3 length is 13 residues. Germline lookup yields CDR1 LNHDA and CDR2 SQIVND (reference sequence). The germline V and J ends were trimmed by 6 bases and 6 bases, with 12 bases remaining between them. The DNA of the CDR3 is TGTGCCAGTAGAGACACAGGGATCAATGAGCAGTTCTTC. Amino acid sequence: CASRDTGINEQFF.

V usage is TRBV7-9 and J usage is TRBJ1-5; no firm D call. The V and J ends lost 1 base and 0 bases respectively, with 7 bases between them. This CDR3 contains 15 residues. Per the germline V gene, CDR1 is SEHNR and CDR2 is FQNEAQ (reference sequence). The CDR3 reads CASSLDLTSNQPQHF. The CDR3 region has the DNA TGTGCCAGCAGCTTAGATCTCACTAGCAATCAGCCCCAGCATTTT. Based on the CDR3 plus reference TRBV7-9 and TRBJ1-5, the full variable domain is DTGVSQNPRHKITKRGQNVTFRCDPISEHNRLYWYRQTLGQGPEFLTYFQNEAQLEKSRLLSDRFSAERPKGSFSTLEIQRTEQGDSAMYLCASSLDLTSNQPQHFGDGTRLSIL.

This chain links TRBV9 with TRBJ1-5; D is unclear. Germline V gene data show CDR1 as SGDLS and CDR2 as YYNGEE. The V and J ends lost 0 bases and 8 bases respectively, with 6 bases between them. The CDR3 consists of 12 residues. CDR3 nucleotide sequence: TGTGCCAGCAGCGTAGGGGAGGAGCCCCAGCATTTT. Amino acids: CASSVGEEPQHF.

The genes are TRBV29-1 and TRBJ1-2, with D possibly TRBD1 on 6 matching bases. This CDR3 has 14 amino acids. The germline CDR1 and CDR2 sequences are SQVTM and ANQGSEA. With 5 bases removed from V and 1 base from J, the gap between germline ends came to 14 bases. The DNA of the CDR3 is TGCAGCGTTCAACCCGGGACAAGTAACTATGGCTACACCTTC. It is translated as CSVQPGTSNYGYTF.

The rearrangement links TRBV25-1 to TRBJ2-7, with 7 bases that match TRBD1. In germline, CDR1 is MGHDK, CDR2 SYGVNS. V shed 2 bases and J 3 bases; nucleotides not matched to a gene: 7. This CDR3 is built from 15 residues. CDR3 loop: CASSEEEQGIYEQYF. The CDR3 coding sequence is TGTGCCAGCAGTGAAGAGGAACAGGGGATCTACGAGCAGTACTTC.

The J gene is TRBJ1-5, the V gene TRBV28; no firm D call. V lost 7 bases and J 5 bases, leaving 9 bases between the germline ends. The CDR3 is 12 residues long. Germline loops: CDR1 MDHEN, CDR2 SYDVKM. The CDR3 DNA is TGTGCCAGCACCCGGGGTTATCAGCCCCAGCATTTT. Its protein is CASTRGYQPQHF.

This clone appeared once. The chain combines TRBV27 with TRBJ1-1, with D possibly being TRBD1 (5 bases). The CDR3 length is 15 residues. The ends were cut back, 0 bases at V and 0 bases at J, with 8 bases in the middle. Per the germline V gene, CDR1 is MNHEY and CDR2 is SMNVEV (reference sequence). CDR3 sequence reads: CASSLSPRVNTEAFF. The CDR3, as DNA: TGTGCCAGCAGTTTATCACCCAGGGTGAACACTGAAGCTTTCTTT.

The genes are TRBV28 and TRBJ1-1; 10 nucleotides match TRBD1. From germline, CDR1 is MDHEN and CDR2 SYDVKM. With 5 bases clipped from V and 6 bases from J, the junction kept 15 bases outside the gene matches. The CDR3 spans 17 residues. For the CDR3, the DNA is TGTGCCAGCAGTACAACCTCCGGGACAGGGGTGTCTGCTGAAGCTTTCTTT. Protein product: CASSTTSGTGVSAEAFF.

Within the sample, this clone is medium-sized. The chain has TRBV30 and TRBJ1-1; no clear D. The germline V gene has CDR1 GTSNPN and CDR2 SVGIG (reference sequence). The CDR3 has 15 amino acids. The ends were cut back, 0 bases at V and 0 bases at J, with 11 bases in the middle. The CDR3 region is CAWSVGSSMNTEAFF. The DNA for the CDR3 is TGTGCCTGGAGTGTCGGAAGCAGCATGAACACTGAAGCTTTCTTT.

The rearrangement links TRBV7-3 to TRBJ2-6; D is uncertain. Germline V lookup: CDR1 SGHTA, CDR2 FQGTGA. Trimming left V 6 bases short and J 0 bases short, with 15 bases between. This CDR3 comprises 17 residues. The DNA for the CDR3 is TGTGCCAGCAGGCACAACCGACGGCACTCTGGGGCCAACGTCCTGACTTTC. Amino acid sequence: CASRHNRRHSGANVLTF.